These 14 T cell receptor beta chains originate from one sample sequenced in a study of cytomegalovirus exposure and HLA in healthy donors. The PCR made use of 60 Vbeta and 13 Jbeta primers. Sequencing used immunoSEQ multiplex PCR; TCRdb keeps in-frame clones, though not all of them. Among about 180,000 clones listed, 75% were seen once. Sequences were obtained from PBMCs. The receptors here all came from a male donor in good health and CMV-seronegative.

The CDR3 DNA reads as TGTGCCAGCAGTTACCGGCGCACGTGGGCACGGTACGAGCAGTACTTC. Amino acids: CASSYRRTWARYEQYF. The V call is TRBV6-5, the J call TRBJ2-7; no definite D call. Germline assignment: CDR1 MNHEY and CDR2 SVGAGI. CDR3 size: 16 residues. The V end lost 2 bases, the J end lost 4 bases, and 18 bases lay between the germline ends.

CDR3 sequence: CASSSRVIRQPQHF. For the CDR3, the DNA is TGTGCCAGCAGCTCGAGGGTTATACGGCAGCCCCAGCATTTT. The chain couples TRBV5-6 to TRBJ1-5; no clear D. V dropped 3 bases and J dropped 7 bases, with 14 bases sitting between them. Germline CDR1 is SGHDT and CDR2 is YYEEEE. CDR3 length: 14 residues.

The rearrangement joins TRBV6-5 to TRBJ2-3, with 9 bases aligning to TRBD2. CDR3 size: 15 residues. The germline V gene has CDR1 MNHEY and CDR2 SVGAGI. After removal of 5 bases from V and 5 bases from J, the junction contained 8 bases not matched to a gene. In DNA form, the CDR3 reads TGTGCCAGCAGTGGGCGGGGGGGCTTTCAAGATACGCAGTATTTT. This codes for CASSGRGGFQDTQYF.

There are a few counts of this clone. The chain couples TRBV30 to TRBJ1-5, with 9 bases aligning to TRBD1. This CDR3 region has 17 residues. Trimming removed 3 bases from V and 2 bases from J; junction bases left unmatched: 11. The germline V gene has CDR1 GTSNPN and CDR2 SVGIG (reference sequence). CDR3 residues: CAWRRGTGSVGNQPQHF. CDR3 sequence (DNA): TGTGCCTGGAGGAGAGGGACAGGGAGCGTCGGCAATCAGCCCCAGCATTTT.

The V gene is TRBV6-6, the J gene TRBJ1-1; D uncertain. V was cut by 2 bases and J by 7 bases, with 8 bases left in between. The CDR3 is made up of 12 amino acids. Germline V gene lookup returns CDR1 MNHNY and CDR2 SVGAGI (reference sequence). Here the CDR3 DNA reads TGTGCCAGCAGTTACAGAGGGTATGAAGCTTTCTTT. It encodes CASSYRGYEAFF.

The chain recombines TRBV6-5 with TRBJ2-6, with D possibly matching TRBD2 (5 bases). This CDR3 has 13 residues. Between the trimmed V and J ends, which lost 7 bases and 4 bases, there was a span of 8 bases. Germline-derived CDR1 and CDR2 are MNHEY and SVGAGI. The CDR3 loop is CASKGAGANVLTF. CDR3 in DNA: TGTGCCAGCAAGGGAGCAGGGGCCAACGTCCTGACTTTC.

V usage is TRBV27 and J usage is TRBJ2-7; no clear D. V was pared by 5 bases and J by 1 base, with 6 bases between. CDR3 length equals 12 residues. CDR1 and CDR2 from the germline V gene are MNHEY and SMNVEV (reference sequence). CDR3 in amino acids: CASSEPSYEQYF. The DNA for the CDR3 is TGTGCCAGCAGTGAGCCTTCCTACGAGCAGTACTTC.

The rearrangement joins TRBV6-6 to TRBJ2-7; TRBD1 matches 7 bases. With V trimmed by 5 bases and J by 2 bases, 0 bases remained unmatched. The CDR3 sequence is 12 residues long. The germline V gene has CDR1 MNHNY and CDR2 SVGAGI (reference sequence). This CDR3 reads CASSGTAYEQYF. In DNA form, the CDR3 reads TGTGCCAGCAGTGGGACAGCCTACGAGCAGTACTTC.

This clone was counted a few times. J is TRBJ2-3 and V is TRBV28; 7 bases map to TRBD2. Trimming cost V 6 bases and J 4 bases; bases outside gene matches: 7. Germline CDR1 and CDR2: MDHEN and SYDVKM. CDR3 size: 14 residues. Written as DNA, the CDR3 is TGTGCCAGCAGGGAGGGAGGGCCCGCAGATACGCAGTATTTT. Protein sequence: CASREGGPADTQYF.

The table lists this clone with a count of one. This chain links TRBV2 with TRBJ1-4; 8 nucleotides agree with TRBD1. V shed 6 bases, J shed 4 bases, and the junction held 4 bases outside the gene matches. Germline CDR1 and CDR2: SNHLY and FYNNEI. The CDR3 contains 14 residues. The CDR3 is CASSGQGFNEKLFF. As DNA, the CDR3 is TGTGCCAGCAGCGGACAGGGATTTAATGAAAAACTGTTTTTT.

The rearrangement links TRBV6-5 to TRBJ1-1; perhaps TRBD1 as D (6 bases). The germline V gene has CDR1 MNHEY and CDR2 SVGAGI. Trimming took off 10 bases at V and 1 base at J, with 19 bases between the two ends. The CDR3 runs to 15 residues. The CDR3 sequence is CATQGSQGWNTEAFF. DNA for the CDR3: TGTGCCACCCAAGGGTCCCAGGGGTGGAACACTGAAGCTTTCTTT.

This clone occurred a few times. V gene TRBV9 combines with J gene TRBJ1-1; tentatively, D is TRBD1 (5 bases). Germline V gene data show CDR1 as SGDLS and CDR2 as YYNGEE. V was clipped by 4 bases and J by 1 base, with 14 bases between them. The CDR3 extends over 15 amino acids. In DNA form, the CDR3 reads TGTGCCAGCAGCCCTCTCCAGGGCGGGAACACTGAAGCTTTCTTT. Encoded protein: CASSPLQGGNTEAFF.

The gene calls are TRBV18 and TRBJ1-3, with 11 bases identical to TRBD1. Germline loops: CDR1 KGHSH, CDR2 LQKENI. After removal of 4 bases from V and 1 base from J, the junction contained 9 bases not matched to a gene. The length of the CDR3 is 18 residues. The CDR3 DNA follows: TGTGCCAGCTCACGAATTGGACAGGGGGCTCCATCTGGAAACACCATATATTTT. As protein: CASSRIGQGAPSGNTIYF. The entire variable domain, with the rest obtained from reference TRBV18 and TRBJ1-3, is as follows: NAGVMQNPRHLVRRRGQEARLRCSPMKGHSHVYWYRQLPEEGLKFMVYLQKENIIDESGMPKERFSAEFPKEGPSILRIQQVVRGDSAAYFCASSRIGQGAPSGNTIYFGEGSWLTVV.

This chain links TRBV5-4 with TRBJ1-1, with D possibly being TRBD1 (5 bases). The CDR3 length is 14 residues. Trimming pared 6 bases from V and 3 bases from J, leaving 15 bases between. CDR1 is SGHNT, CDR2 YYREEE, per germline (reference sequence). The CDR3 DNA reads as TGTGCCAGCAAGGGTCAGGGAGGTGACACTGAAGCTTTCTTT. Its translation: CASKGQGGDTEAFF.